The 16 T cell receptor beta chains reported below all come from one sample, sequenced in a study of blood T cell repertoires in COVID-19. The table came from immunoSEQ multiplex PCR; TCRdb's copy has only in-frame clones and leaves some out. The profile covers roughly 250,000 clones, with about nine tenths appearing a single time and about 6% taken by the ten largest. Sequenced sample: PBMCs or T cells enriched from blood (not recorded which). The receptors were gathered from a woman in her 30s with acute COVID-19.

J is TRBJ1-4 and V is TRBV5-1, with 9 nucleotides matching TRBD1. Germline assignment: CDR1 SGHRS and CDR2 YFSETQ. V trimming: 7 bases; J trimming: 3 bases; junction bases outside the gene matches: 4. This CDR3 has 14 amino acids. CDR3 sequence reads: CASRRDRANEKLFF. CDR3 in DNA: TGCGCCAGCCGACGGGACAGGGCTAATGAAAAACTGTTTTTT. Together with reference TRBV5-1 and TRBJ1-4, the CDR3 gives the full variable domain: KAGVTQTPRYLIKTRGQQVTLSCSPISGHRSVSWYQQTPGQGLQFLFEYFSETQRNKGNFPGRFSGRQFSNSRSEMNVSTLELGDSALYLCASRRDRANEKLFFGSGTQLSVL.

The genes are TRBV7-2 and TRBJ2-2; the match to TRBD1 covers 8 bases. The germline CDR1 and CDR2 sequences are SGHTA and FQGNSA. The V segment lost 6 bases and the J segment 7 bases; nucleotides outside the gene matches: 10. CDR3 length: 15 residues. The CDR3 protein is CASRPYGQGVGELFF. In DNA form, the CDR3 reads TGTGCCAGCAGACCTTATGGACAGGGCGTCGGGGAGCTGTTTTTT.

The chain has TRBV21-1 and TRBJ1-5. TRBV21-1 represents a pseudogene. There are 13 residues in the CDR3. This chain's CDR3 is CASSKGGDQPQHF. The CDR3 bases are TGTGCCAGCAGCAAGGGGGGGGATCAGCCCCAGCATTTT.

The CDR3, as DNA: TGTGCCAGCAGCCGGGACGGAGCGGGGGGTGCAGATACGCAGTATTTT. Translation: CASSRDGAGGADTQYF. The V and J genes are TRBV4-2 and TRBJ2-3; 9 bases map to TRBD2. The ends lost 4 bases at V and 4 bases at J; junction bases unmatched: 9. CDR3 length: 16 residues. Germline values: CDR1 LGHNA, CDR2 YNFKEQ.

The genes are TRBV5-6 and TRBJ2-3; TRBD2 matches at 10 bases. CDR1 and CDR2 from the germline V gene are SGHDT and YYEEEE. The CDR3 covers 15 residues. Unmatched junction bases numbered 7, after V lost 4 bases and J lost 5 bases. The CDR3 is CASSPSGSVGDTQYF. Written as DNA, the CDR3 is TGTGCCAGCAGCCCTAGCGGGAGTGTGGGAGATACGCAGTATTTT.

This clone is judged medium-sized. The chain recombines TRBV5-6 with TRBJ2-7; TRBD2 agrees at 7 bases. Trimming at V came to 4 bases and at J to 2 bases, leaving 6 bases not matched to a gene. CDR3 length: 14 residues. The germline gives CDR1 SGHDT, CDR2 YYEEEE. In nucleotides, the CDR3 is TGTGCCAGCAGCCCCGGGACTAAAACCTACGAGCAGTACTTC. Protein: CASSPGTKTYEQYF.

The genes are TRBV6-6 and TRBJ2-7; 9 nucleotides agree with TRBD2. Germline CDR1 MNHNY, CDR2 SVGAGI (reference sequence). Losses at the gene ends were 7 bases for V and 0 bases for J; bases not matched to a gene: 7. The CDR3 is 15 amino acids. Written as DNA, the CDR3 is TGTGCCAGCACCCGCAGCGGGGGGCCCTCCTACGAGCAGTACTTC. Encoded protein: CASTRSGGPSYEQYF.

The chain uses TRBV5-5 and TRBJ2-2; TRBD2 agrees at 7 bases. Germline CDR1 and CDR2: SGHKS and YYEKEE (reference sequence). The CDR3 totals 16 residues. The J segment lost 0 bases and the V segment lost 0 bases, leaving 2 bases of the junction unmatched. In DNA form, the CDR3 reads TGTGCCAGCAGCTTGGGACGGGGGGCGAACACCGGGGAGCTGTTTTTT. This encodes CASSLGRGANTGELFF.

The CDR3 spells CASRPGLAGFSQYF. As DNA, the CDR3 is TGTGCCAGCAGGCCCGGACTAGCGGGGTTCAGCCAGTATTTT. The chain carries TRBV28 and TRBJ2-3, with 12 positions matching TRBD2. Germline values: CDR1 MDHEN, CDR2 SYDVKM. The CDR3 length is 14 residues. The trim removed 6 bases at V and 12 bases at J, leaving 10 bases unmatched.

The rearrangement links TRBV6-6 to TRBJ1-6, with 7 positions matching TRBD1. Germline V lookup: CDR1 MNHNY, CDR2 SVGAGI (reference sequence). V shed 5 bases, J shed 5 bases, and the junction held 6 bases outside the gene matches. The CDR3 has 15 residues. The DNA for the CDR3 is TGTGCCAGCAGTACCTCCGGGACAGATAATTCACCCCTCCACTTT. Translation: CASSTSGTDNSPLHF.

This clone was found once. The V call is TRBV4-3, the J call TRBJ2-7, with a possible D match to TRBD2 (6 bases). Germline loops: CDR1 LGHNA, CDR2 YSLEER. This CDR3 comprises 14 residues. The ends were cut back, 1 base at V and 6 bases at J, with 13 bases in the middle. CDR3: CASSQGLGALEQYF. The CDR3 coding sequence is TGCGCCAGCAGCCAAGGACTAGGGGCCCTCGAGCAGTACTTC.

The V call is TRBV27, the J call TRBJ1-2, with no clear D. Germline-derived CDR1 and CDR2 are MNHEY and SMNVEV (reference sequence). V was shortened by 6 bases and J by 4 bases, with 18 bases between the two germline ends. This CDR3 spans 15 amino acids. The CDR3 reads CASSLTSGVTYGYTF. Here the CDR3 DNA reads TGTGCCAGCAGCCTAACCTCCGGGGTTACCTATGGCTACACCTTC.

The gene calls are TRBV5-6 and TRBJ1-5; weak D call: TRBD1 (5 bases). The germline V gene has CDR1 SGHDT and CDR2 YYEEEE. The CDR3 sequence is 16 residues long. Between the trimmed V and J ends, which lost 0 bases and 5 bases, there was a span of 15 bases. The CDR3 is CASSLAGLGRYQPQHF. The CDR3 nucleotides are TGTGCCAGCAGCTTGGCGGGACTCGGCCGGTATCAGCCCCAGCATTTT.

The chain carries TRBV5-6 and TRBJ2-7, with TRBD1 matching over 7 bases. J gave up 5 bases and V 0 bases, and 8 bases lay outside the gene matches. Germline assignment: CDR1 SGHDT and CDR2 YYEEEE. CDR3 length equals 15 residues. As DNA, the CDR3 is TGTGCCAGCAGCTTGGCTAGGGACAGCCTGGACGAGCAGTACTTC. It yields the protein CASSLARDSLDEQYF.

The chain's CDR3 is CASSESIGGDSNEKLFF. The CDR3 nucleotides are TGTGCCAGCAGTGAATCGATTGGTGGGGACAGTAATGAAAAACTGTTTTTT. The V and J genes are TRBV6-1 and TRBJ1-4; 7 bases line up with TRBD1. The CDR3 length is 17 residues. The V segment lost 2 bases and the J segment 4 bases; nucleotides outside the gene matches: 10. Germline CDR1 and CDR2: MNHNS and SASEGT.

This clone was recorded once. V usage is TRBV6-2 or TRBV6-3 and J usage is TRBJ1-1; weak D call: TRBD1 (6 bases). V was shortened by 5 bases and J by 7 bases, with 20 bases between the two germline ends. The CDR3 covers 15 residues. The V gene's germline CDR1 is MNHEY and CDR2 SVGEGT. The chain's CDR3 is CASSTPQGHWSEAFF. CDR3 coding DNA: TGTGCCAGCAGTACACCCCAGGGGCATTGGAGTGAAGCTTTCTTT.